This TCR beta chain derives from a study of neurological immune-mediated disorders. This clonotype was detected many times. Looked up from germline, CDR1 is MNHEY and CDR2 is SVGAGI. V lost 6 bases, J lost 5 bases, and 20 bases lay in between. This CDR3 comprises 17 residues. Using its own MiXCR run on the 5' RACE reads, TCRdb lists one record per CDR3 protein. This sample carries around 15,000 distinct CDR3 sequences, approximately 8.7% of them seen once, and the ten largest clones take over 40%. The genes are TRBV6-5 and TRBJ2-6, with D possibly matching TRBD2 (5 bases). The sequencing input was CD8+ T cells from blood. This TCR came from a man aged 45-60 years in good health. The CDR3 loop is CASRPDWQSTWANVLTF. In DNA form, the CDR3 reads TGTGCCAGCAGACCGGACTGGCAGAGTACTTGGGCCAACGTCCTGACTTTC.